This T cell receptor beta chain was sequenced for a study of shared clonotypes between healthy human individuals. In germline, CDR1 is SGHRS, CDR2 YFSETQ. Trimming at V came to 4 bases and at J to 4 bases, leaving 8 bases not matched to a gene. This CDR3 has 15 residues. The authors distributed each subset's genomic DNA evenly over several immunoSEQ plates. Loaded into unsorted PBMC replicate PCRs was about 330 ng DNA, about 30,000 T cell genomes. TCRdb's table, derived via immunoSEQ multiplex PCR, lists solely in-frame clones and lacks some. The sample contains a few hundred thousand clones, around 77% of which appear only once.

Sequencing used PBMCs. This sequence originates from a woman between 40 and 55 years old in good health. Some clones in this sample may be carry-over from other donors' samples. This chain links TRBV5-1 with TRBJ2-3; 8 bases line up with TRBD1. The CDR3 is CASSMADRESDTQYF. The CDR3 bases are TGCGCCAGCAGCATGGCGGACAGGGAGTCAGATACGCAGTATTTT.